What follows is one TCR beta chain and its context. The antigen remains unidentified. One junction end does not reproduce the germline sequence, and a read error may be involved. Patients having uncontrolled infection, another autoimmune disease, pregnancy or lactation were not included. Orbital computed tomography, thyroid ultrasound, serum thyroxine and TRAb, and clinical symptoms together informed the diagnoses. Germline CDR1 reads SGHRS; CDR2 reads YFSETQ. The CDR3 spans 11 residues. This sample is part of a study of T cells in Graves' hyperthyroidism and ophthalmopathy. Study-level points and caveats: The majority of expanded thyroid clonotypes above 0.001 also appeared in blood. Ophthalmopathy was separated from stable hyperthyroidism by a 13 V-J model.

The investigators amplified TCR beta CDR3 regions from RNA transcripts. RT-PCR in the first round (using the HTBI primer set) targeted the TCR CDR3. TCRdb reprocessed the multiplex PCR reads with MiXCR, giving one entry per CDR3 protein. The data contain more than 500,000 distinct CDR3 sequences, around 50% of them singletons. The chain carries TRBV5-1 and TRBJ2-5, with a weak D call TRBD2 (6 bases). Material: peripheral blood or thyroid tissue (not recorded which). The clonotype comes from an adult woman with Graves' disease, either hyperthyroidism or ophthalmopathy (not recorded which). Written as DNA, the CDR3 is TGCGCCAGCATTTGGGGGGAGACCCAGTGCTTC. Translation gives CASIWGETQCF.